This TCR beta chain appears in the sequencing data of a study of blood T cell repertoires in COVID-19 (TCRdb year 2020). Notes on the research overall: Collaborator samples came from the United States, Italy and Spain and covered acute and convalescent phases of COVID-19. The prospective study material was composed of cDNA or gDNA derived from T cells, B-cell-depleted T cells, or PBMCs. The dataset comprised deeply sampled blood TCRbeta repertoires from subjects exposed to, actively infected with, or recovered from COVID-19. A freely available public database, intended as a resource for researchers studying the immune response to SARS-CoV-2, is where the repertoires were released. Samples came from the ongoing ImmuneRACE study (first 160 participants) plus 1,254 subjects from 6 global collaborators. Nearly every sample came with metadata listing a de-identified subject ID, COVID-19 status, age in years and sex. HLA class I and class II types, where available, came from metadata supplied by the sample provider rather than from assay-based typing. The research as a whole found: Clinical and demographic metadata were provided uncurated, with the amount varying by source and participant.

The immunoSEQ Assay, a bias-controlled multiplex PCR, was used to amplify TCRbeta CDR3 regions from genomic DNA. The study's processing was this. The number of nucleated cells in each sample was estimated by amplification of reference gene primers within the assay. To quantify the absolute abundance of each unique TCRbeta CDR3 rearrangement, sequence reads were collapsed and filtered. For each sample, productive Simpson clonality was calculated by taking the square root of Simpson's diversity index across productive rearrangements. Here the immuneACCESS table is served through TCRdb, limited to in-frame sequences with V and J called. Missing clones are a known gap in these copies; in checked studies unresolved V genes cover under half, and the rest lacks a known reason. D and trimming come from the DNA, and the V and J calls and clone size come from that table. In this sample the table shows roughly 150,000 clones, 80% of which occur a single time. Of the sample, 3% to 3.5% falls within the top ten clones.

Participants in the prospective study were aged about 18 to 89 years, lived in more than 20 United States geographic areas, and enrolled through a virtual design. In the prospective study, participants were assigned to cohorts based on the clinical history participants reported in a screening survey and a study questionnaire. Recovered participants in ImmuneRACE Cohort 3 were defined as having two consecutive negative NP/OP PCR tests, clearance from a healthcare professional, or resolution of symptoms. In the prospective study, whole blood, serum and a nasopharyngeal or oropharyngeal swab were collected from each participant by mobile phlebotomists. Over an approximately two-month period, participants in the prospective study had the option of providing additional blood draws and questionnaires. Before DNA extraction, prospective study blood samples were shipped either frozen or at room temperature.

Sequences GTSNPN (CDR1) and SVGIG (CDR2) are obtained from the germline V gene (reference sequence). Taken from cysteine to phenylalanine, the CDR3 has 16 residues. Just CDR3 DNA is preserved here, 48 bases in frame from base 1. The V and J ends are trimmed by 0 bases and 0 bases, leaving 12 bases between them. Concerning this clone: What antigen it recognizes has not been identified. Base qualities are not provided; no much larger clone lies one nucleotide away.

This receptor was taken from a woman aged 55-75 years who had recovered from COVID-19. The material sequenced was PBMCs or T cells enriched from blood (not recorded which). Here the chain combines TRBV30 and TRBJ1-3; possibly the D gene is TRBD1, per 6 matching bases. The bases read TGTGCCTGGAGTGTTTTCGGACAGAACTCTGGAAACACCATATATTTT. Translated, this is CAWSVFGQNSGNTIYF.